The clone carrying this T cell receptor (beta chain) was counted only a few times. What it binds is not known. Trimming pared 1 base from V and 5 bases from J, leaving 11 bases between. The CDR3 runs 14 residues. The V gene's germline CDR1 is SGHAT and CDR2 FQNNGV. The data originate from a study of response to subunit inactivated influenza vaccine. Study-level findings and limits: Authors suggested each seasonal influenza vaccination recruits few new T cells.

TCRdb passed the RT-PCR reads through MiXCR, listing each CDR3 protein once. The sample gives 450,000 to 500,000 distinct CDR3 sequences, roughly 9.7% of which show up once; roughly 12% is in the top ten. The sequence derives from a man aged 45-60 years who received an inactivated influenza vaccine. The chain carries TRBV11-2 and TRBJ1-1; no firm D call. The sample here was PBMCs from blood, taken 45 days after vaccination. Here the CDR3 DNA reads TGTGCCAGCAGCTTAGGGGGTCCCACGACTGAAGCTTTCTTT. The encoded protein is CASSLGGPTTEAFF.